This T cell receptor (beta chain) was sequenced during a study of spatial heterogeneity in lung cancer. The CDR3 extends over 14 amino acids. Trimming removed 5 bases at V and 6 bases at J, with 15 bases between. From the 5' RACE reads, TCRdb called clonotypes with MiXCR, one entry per CDR3 protein. Among 85,000 to 100,000 distinct CDR3 sequences listed, roughly 12% were seen once. Regarding time point: sample taken at primary tumor resection. The table lists this clonotype with a few counts. V and J are TRBV12-3 or TRBV12-4 and TRBJ2-3; weak D call: TRBD1 (6 bases). Specimen: PBMCs, collected at surgery. The receptor was isolated from a male donor with early-stage non-small cell lung cancer. The CDR3 DNA reads TGTGCCAGCAGTACGTTTCAAAGGGGGGATACGCAGTATTTT. The encoded protein is CASSTFQRGDTQYF.